The present TCR beta chain was sequenced within a study of blood T cell repertoires in COVID-19. Study-level information: The United States, Italy and Spain supplied acute and convalescent COVID-19 samples. Sample material is recorded as cDNA or gDNA derived from T cells, B-cell-depleted T cells, or PBMCs.

V dropped 6 bases and J dropped 3 bases, with 15 bases sitting between them. CDR1 and CDR2 (germline): MNHEY, SMNVEV (reference sequence). This CDR3 spans 16 amino acids. Methods used by the authors: How many nucleated cells were present was estimated from reference gene primer amplification. Sequenced by immunoSEQ multiplex PCR; TCRdb stores in-frame clones only, minus some. V, J and clone size reflect that table, while D and trimming were determined from the DNA. The repertoire has more than 30,000 clones, more than 75% of them found once; the top ten carry around 15%. Sequencing was carried out using peripheral blood. The chain links TRBV27 to TRBJ2-6; a possible D gene is TRBD2 (7 bases). The clonotype was recovered from a man aged 55-75 years with active COVID-19. Here the CDR3 reads CASSPTGRVGANVLTF. The CDR3 coding sequence is TGTGCCAGCAGCCCTACAGGGAGGGTTGGGGCCAACGTCCTGACTTTC.